This entry lists 9 T cell receptor beta chains sequenced from one sample in a study of blood T cell repertoires in COVID-19. Here immunoSEQ multiplex PCR was the method, and the copy in TCRdb shows in-frame clones only, minus some. The data hold fewer than 400,000 clones, with approximately 88% observed a single time. The sample comprised PBMCs or T cells enriched from blood (not recorded which). The receptor set was obtained from a man aged 25 to 40 who had recovered from COVID-19.

The gene calls are TRBV19 and TRBJ1-4; no clear D gene. The CDR3 runs to 16 residues. V lost 6 bases to trimming and J lost 5 bases, with 19 bases between them. CDR1 is LNHDA, CDR2 SQIVND, per germline (reference sequence). CDR3 coding DNA: TGTGCCAGTAGACGTGCCCTTTCGAGGGAGAATGAAAAACTGTTTTTT. Translating gives CASRRALSRENEKLFF.

The chain uses TRBV5-1 and TRBJ2-3; maybe TRBD2 (5 bases). CDR1 and CDR2 from the germline V gene are SGHRS and YFSETQ. CDR3 length: 16 residues. The V end was cut by 0 bases, the J end by 0 bases, with 11 bases between. CDR3 nucleotide sequence: TGCGCCAGCAGCTTGGGGACTGAGACTAGCACAGATACGCAGTATTTT. Protein sequence: CASSLGTETSTDTQYF. Full variable domain (missing parts from reference TRBV5-1 and TRBJ2-3): KAGVTQTPRYLIKTRGQQVTLSCSPISGHRSVSWYQQTPGQGLQFLFEYFSETQRNKGNFPGRFSGRQFSNSRSEMNVSTLELGDSALYLCASSLGTETSTDTQYFGPGTRLTVL.

The chain is built from TRBV19 and TRBJ2-2; maybe TRBD1 (7 bases). The V and J ends lost 7 bases and 0 bases respectively, with 15 bases between them. Germline lookup yields CDR1 LNHDA and CDR2 SQIVND (reference sequence). CDR3 length: 16 residues. CDR3 protein: CASTLRDRSNTGELFF. CDR3 coding DNA: TGTGCCAGTACCTTGCGGGACAGATCGAACACCGGGGAGCTGTTTTTT.

The gene calls are TRBV28 and TRBJ1-6; D is uncertain. The CDR3 length is 12 residues. The germline V gene encodes CDR1 MDHEN and CDR2 SYDVKM. Between the trimmed V and J ends, which lost 7 bases and 9 bases, there was a span of 10 bases. CDR3 sequence (DNA): TGTGCCAGCACCAATTTCGGTTCACCCCTCCACTTT. Its translation: CASTNFGSPLHF.

The rearrangement uses TRBV18 and TRBJ2-7; no definite D call. The CDR3 length is 14 residues. CDR1 is KGHSH and CDR2 is LQKENI in the germline V gene. Trimming took off 3 bases at V and 6 bases at J, with 15 bases between the two ends. CDR3 loop: CASSPTERFIEQYF. In DNA form, the CDR3 reads TGTGCCAGCTCACCCACAGAGAGATTTATCGAGCAGTACTTC. Drawing the rest from reference TRBV18 and TRBJ2-7, the complete variable domain is NAGVMQNPRHLVRRRGQEARLRCSPMKGHSHVYWYRQLPEEGLKFMVYLQKENIIDESGMPKERFSAEFPKEGPSILRIQQVVRGDSAAYFCASSPTERFIEQYFGPGTRLTVT.

The rearrangement links TRBV19 to TRBJ1-5; weak D call: TRBD1 (5 bases). The CDR3 is 14 amino acids. Germline V gene data show CDR1 as LNHDA and CDR2 as SQIVND (reference sequence). Trimming removed 0 bases from V and 7 bases from J, with 10 bases in between. The CDR3 here is CASSIDREVQPQHF. CDR3 DNA: TGTGCCAGTAGTATAGACAGGGAAGTGCAGCCCCAGCATTTT.

The rearrangement links TRBV27 to TRBJ2-3; 9 bases line up with TRBD1. With 7 bases clipped from V and 4 bases from J, the junction kept 12 bases outside the gene matches. The CDR3 is 16 amino acids. Germline values: CDR1 MNHEY, CDR2 SMNVEV (reference sequence). CDR3 DNA sequence: TGTGCCAGCACCCAAGTTGGGACAGGGAGATCAGATACGCAGTATTTT. Translated: CASTQVGTGRSDTQYF.

The chain uses TRBV4-1 and TRBJ2-7, with D uncertain. Trimming removed 4 bases from V and 5 bases from J, with 12 bases in between. CDR1 is MGHRA, CDR2 YSYEKL, per germline. The CDR3 consists of 13 residues. CDR3 residues: CASSPVVSDEQYF. DNA of the CDR3: TGCGCCAGCAGCCCAGTCGTCTCTGACGAGCAGTACTTC.

This sequence joins TRBV20-1 and TRBJ2-7, with 11 bases lining up with TRBD2. Germline loops: CDR1 DFQATT, CDR2 SNEGSKA (reference sequence). The CDR3 covers 15 residues. V was clipped by 3 bases and J by 0 bases; unmatched bases: 4. DNA of the CDR3: TGCAGTGCTAGTGATAGCGGGGGGGTCTCCTACGAGCAGTACTTC. Amino acids: CSASDSGGVSYEQYF.